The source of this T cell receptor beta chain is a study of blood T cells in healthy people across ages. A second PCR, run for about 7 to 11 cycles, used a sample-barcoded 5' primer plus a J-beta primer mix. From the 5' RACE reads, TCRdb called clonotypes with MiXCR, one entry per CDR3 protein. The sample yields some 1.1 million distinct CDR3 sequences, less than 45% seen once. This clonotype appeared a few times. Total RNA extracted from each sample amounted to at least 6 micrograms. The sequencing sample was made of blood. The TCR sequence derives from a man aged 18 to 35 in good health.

The DNA for the CDR3 is TGTGCCAGCAGCCAAGCTGACAGGAACTATGGCTACACCTTC. This codes for CASSQADRNYGYTF. V is TRBV4-2 and J is TRBJ1-2; the D gene is possibly TRBD1 (6 bases). Deletions cut 1 base from V and 2 bases from J, with 8 bases between. Per the germline V gene, CDR1 is LGHNA and CDR2 is YNFKEQ. The CDR3 extends over 14 amino acids.